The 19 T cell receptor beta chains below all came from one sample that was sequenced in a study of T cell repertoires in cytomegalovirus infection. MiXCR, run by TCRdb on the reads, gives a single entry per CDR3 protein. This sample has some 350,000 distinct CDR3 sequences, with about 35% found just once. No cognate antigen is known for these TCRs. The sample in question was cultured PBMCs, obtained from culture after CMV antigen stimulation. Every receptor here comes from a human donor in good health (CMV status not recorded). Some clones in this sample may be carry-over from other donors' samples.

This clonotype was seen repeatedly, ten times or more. Here the CDR3 reads CASRANNQPQHF. CDR3 in DNA: TGTGCCAGCAGGGCCAACAATCAGCCCCAGCATTTT. The chain links TRBV12-3 or TRBV12-4 to TRBJ1-5; no clear D gene. This CDR3 has 12 amino acids. The V and J ends lost 6 bases and 3 bases respectively, with 6 bases between them.

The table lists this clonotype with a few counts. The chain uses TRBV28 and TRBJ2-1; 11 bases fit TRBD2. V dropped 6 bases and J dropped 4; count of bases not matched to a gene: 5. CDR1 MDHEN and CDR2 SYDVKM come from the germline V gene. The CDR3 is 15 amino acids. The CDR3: CASRKGTSGYNEQFF. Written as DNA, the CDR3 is TGTGCCAGCAGGAAGGGGACTAGCGGTTACAATGAGCAGTTCTTC.

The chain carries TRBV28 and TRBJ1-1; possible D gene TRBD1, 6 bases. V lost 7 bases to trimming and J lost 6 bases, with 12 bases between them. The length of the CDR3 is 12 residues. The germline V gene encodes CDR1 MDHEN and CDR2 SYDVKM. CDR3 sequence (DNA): TGTGCCAGCAACAGGGCGGGTCCTGAAGCTTTCTTT. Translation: CASNRAGPEAFF.

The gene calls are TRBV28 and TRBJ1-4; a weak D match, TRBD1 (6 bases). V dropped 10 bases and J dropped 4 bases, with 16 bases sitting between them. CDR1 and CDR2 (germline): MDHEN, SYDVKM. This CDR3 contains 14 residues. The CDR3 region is CATFHRALNEKLFF. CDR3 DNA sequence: TGTGCCACCTTTCACAGGGCCCTTAATGAAAAACTGTTTTTT.

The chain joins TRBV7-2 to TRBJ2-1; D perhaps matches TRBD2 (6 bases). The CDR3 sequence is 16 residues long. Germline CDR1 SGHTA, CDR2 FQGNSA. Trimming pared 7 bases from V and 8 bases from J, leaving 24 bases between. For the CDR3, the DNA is TGTGCCAGCACCACGTCCGGGACTTTCCTCCGGGATGAGCAGTTCTTC. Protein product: CASTTSGTFLRDEQFF.

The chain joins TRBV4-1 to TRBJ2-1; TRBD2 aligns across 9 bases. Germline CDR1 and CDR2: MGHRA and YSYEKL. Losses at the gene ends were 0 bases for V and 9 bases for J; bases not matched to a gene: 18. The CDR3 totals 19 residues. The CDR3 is CASSQEGVQAAGGTGEQFF. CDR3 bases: TGCGCCAGCAGCCAAGAAGGAGTCCAGGCAGCGGGAGGCACGGGTGAGCAGTTCTTC.

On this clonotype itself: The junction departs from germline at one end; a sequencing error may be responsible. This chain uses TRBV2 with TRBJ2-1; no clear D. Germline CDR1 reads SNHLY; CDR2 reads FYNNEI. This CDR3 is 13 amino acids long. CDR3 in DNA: TGTGCCTGCAGACTTAGCTCCTACAATGAGCAGTTCTTC. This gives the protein CACRLSSYNEQFF.

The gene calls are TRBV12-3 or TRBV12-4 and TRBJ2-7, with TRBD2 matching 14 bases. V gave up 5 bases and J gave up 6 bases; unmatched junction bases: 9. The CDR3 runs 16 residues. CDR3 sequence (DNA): TGTGCCAGCAGTACCGGACTAGCGGGAGGACCGGGCGAGCAGTACGTC. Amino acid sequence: CASSTGLAGGPGEQYV.

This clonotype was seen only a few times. CDR3 sequence reads: CASSLPGLGIDEQFF. The CDR3 DNA reads as TGTGCCAGCAGCCTCCCGGGACTAGGTATAGATGAGCAGTTCTTC. This rearrangement joins TRBV11-3 to TRBJ2-1, with TRBD2 identical over 8 bases. This CDR3 spans 15 amino acids. Germline V gene sequence: CDR1 SGHNT, CDR2 YENEEA. After removal of 5 bases from V and 8 bases from J, the junction contained 11 bases not matched to a gene.

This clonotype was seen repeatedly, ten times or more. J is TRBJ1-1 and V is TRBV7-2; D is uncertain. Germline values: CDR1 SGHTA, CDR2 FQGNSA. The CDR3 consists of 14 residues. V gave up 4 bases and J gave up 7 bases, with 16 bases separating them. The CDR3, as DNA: TGTGCCAGCAGCTCCGGGCTGAGGGTTGTTGAAGCTTTCTTT. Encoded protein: CASSSGLRVVEAFF.

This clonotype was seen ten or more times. The CDR3 loop is CASSSPRERDRGTDTQYF. CDR3 nucleotide sequence: TGTGCCAGCAGCTCACCCAGGGAACGGGACAGGGGCACAGATACGCAGTATTTT. The chain uses TRBV7-8 and TRBJ2-3, with TRBD1 identical over 9 bases. The V segment lost 4 bases and the J segment 1 base; nucleotides outside the gene matches: 12. Germline lookup yields CDR1 SGHVS and CDR2 FQNEAQ. This CDR3 contains 18 residues.

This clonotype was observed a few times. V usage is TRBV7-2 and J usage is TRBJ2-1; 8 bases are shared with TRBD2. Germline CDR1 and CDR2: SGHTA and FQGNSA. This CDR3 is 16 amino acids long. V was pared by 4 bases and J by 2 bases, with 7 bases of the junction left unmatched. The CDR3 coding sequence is TGTGCCAGCAGCTCCCCGGGGGGGGACCCCTACAATGAGCAGTTCTTC. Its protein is CASSSPGGDPYNEQFF.

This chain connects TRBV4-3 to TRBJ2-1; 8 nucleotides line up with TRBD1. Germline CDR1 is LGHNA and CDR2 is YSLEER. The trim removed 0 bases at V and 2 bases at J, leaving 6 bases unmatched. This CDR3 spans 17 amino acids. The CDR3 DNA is TGCGCCAGCAGCCAAGATCAGCCAGGGGGCCCCTACAATGAGCAGTTCTTC. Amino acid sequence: CASSQDQPGGPYNEQFF.

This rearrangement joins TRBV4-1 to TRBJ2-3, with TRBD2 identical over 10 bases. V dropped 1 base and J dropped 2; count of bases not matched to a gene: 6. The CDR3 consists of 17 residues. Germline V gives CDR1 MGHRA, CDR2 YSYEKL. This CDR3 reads CASSQAASGSLTDTQYF. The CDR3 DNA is TGCGCCAGCAGCCAAGCGGCTAGCGGGAGCCTCACAGATACGCAGTATTTT.

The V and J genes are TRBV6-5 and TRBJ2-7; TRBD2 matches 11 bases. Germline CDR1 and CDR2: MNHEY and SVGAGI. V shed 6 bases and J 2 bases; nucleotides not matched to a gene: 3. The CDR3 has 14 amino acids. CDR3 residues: CASSQLAGAYEQYV. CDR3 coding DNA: TGTGCCAGCAGCCAACTAGCGGGGGCCTACGAGCAGTACGTC.

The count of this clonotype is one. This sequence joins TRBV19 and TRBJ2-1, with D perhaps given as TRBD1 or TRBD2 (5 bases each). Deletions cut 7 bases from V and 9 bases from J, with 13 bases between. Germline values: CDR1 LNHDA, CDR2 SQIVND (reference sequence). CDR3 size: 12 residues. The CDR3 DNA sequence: TGTGCCAGTACCGGCCGGGGCCTTGAGCAGTTCTTC. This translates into CASTGRGLEQFF. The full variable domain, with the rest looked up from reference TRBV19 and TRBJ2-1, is DGGITQSPKYLFRKEGQNVTLSCEQNLNHDAMYWYRQDPGQGLRLIYYSQIVNDFQKGDIAEGYSVSREKKESFPLTVTSAQKNPTAFYLCASTGRGLEQFFGPGTRLTVL.

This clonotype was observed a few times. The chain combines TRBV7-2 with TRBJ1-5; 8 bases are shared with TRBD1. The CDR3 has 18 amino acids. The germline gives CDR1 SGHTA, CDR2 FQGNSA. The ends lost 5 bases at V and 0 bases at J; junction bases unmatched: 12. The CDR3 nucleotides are TGTGCCAGCAGCCCCCGGACAGGGATGGGGTATAGCAATCAGCCCCAGCATTTT. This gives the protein CASSPRTGMGYSNQPQHF.

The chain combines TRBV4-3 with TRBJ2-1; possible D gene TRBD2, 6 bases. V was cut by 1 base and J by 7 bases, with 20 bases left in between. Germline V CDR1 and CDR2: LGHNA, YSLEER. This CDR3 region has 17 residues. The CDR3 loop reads CASSQVSWLAPQNEQFF. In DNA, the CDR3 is TGCGCCAGCAGCCAAGTGTCTTGGCTAGCGCCTCAAAATGAGCAGTTCTTC.

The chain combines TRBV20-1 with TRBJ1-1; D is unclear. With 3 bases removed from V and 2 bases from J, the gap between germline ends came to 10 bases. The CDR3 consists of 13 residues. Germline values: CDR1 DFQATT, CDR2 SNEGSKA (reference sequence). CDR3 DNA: TGCAGTGCTAGGGCCAGCCTTAACACTGAAGCTTTCTTT. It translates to CSARASLNTEAFF.